The clone carrying this T cell receptor beta chain has at least ten counts. Its antigen is not known. This sample is drawn from a study of response to subunit inactivated influenza vaccine. TCRdb processed the RT-PCR reads anew with MiXCR; each CDR3 protein has one entry. The table includes approximately 700,000 distinct CDR3 sequences, roughly 13% detected once. General study findings and limits: Authors suggested each seasonal flu vaccination may recruit only limited numbers of new T cells.

The ends lost 1 base at V and 2 bases at J; junction bases unmatched: 6. This CDR3 contains 18 residues. Per the germline V gene, CDR1 is DFQATT and CDR2 is SNEGSKA (reference sequence). The rearrangement uses TRBV20-1 and TRBJ2-3, with 16 bases aligning to TRBD2. This TCR was recovered from a man over 45 who received an inactivated influenza vaccine. The specimen comprised PBMCs from blood, sampled 14 to 15 days before vaccination. CDR3 region: CSARAGLAGGRDTDTQYF. Written as DNA, the CDR3 is TGCAGTGCTAGAGCGGGACTAGCGGGGGGGCGGGACACAGATACGCAGTATTTT.